A selection of T cell receptor beta chains follows, all from one sample in a study of vaccination and CD4 T cells after COVID-19. MiXCR, applied by TCRdb to the PCR reads, yields one record per CDR3 protein. The repertoire has about 25,000 distinct CDR3 sequences, 67% of them found once; the top ten carry around 15%. These TCRs are of unknown antigen specificity. The sequencing here drew on CD4+ T cells from blood, cultured in vitro, taken after SARS-CoV-2 vaccination. The receptors were sampled from a human donor who received a COVID-19 vaccine. CDR3s include the opening cysteine and the closing phenylalanine or tryptophan. A D gene is named only where the DNA matches it firmly. Size is stated for part of the rows, as once, few or many counts, or as a class when the clone is expanded.

>TRBV27|17|TRBJ1-1|NA|TRBD1
TGTGCCAGCAGTCCTCTAGGGACAGGGGGCATGAACACTGAAGCTTTCTTT
CASSPLGTGGMNTEAFF
>TRBV2|15|TRBJ1-5|NA|NA
TGTGCCAGCAGTGAAGTCGTCGGGCGGAATCAGCCCCAGCATTTT
CASSEVVGRNQPQHF
>TRBV14|14|TRBJ1-1|few|NA
TGTGCCAGCAGCCAAGATTACGAGGAGCCTGAAGCTTTCTTT
CASSQDYEEPEAFF
>TRBV20-1|15|TRBJ1-2|NA|NA
TGCAGTGCTAGAGATCAGGGTTATGCCGGCTATGGCTACACCTTC
CSARDQGYAGYGYTF
>TRBV7-9|14|TRBJ1-1|few|NA
TGTGCCAGCAGCTTGGGGCAGGGATCCACTGAAGCTTTCTTT
CASSLGQGSTEAFF
>TRBV27|14|TRBJ1-5|NA|NA
TGTGCAAATCCCTCCGGGCAGGCTTATCAGCCCCAGCATTTT
CANPSGQAYQPQHF
>TRBV30|16|TRBJ1-1|NA|TRBD1
TGTGCCTGGAGTGAGCCTAACAGGGGGCGCAGCACTGAAGCTTTCTTT
CAWSEPNRGRSTEAFF
>TRBV2|14|TRBJ1-4|NA|NA
TGTGCCAGCAGTGGGAGCAGATTTAATGAAAAACTGTTTTTT
CASSGSRFNEKLFF
>TRBV30|14|TRBJ1-4|NA|NA
TGTGCCTGGAGTGTTCGACGGGGGCGGGAAAAACTGTTTTTT
CAWSVRRGREKLFF
>TRBV7-2|15|TRBJ1-2|NA|TRBD1
TGTGCCAGCAGCCCAGAGGGACAGGGAAACTATGGCTACACCTTC
CASSPEGQGNYGYTF
>TRBV20-1|12|TRBJ1-1|NA|NA
TGCAGTGCCGCCGGGGGGGGCACTGAAGCTTTCTTT
CSAAGGGTEAFF
>TRBV24-1|13|TRBJ2-5|once|TRBD1
TGTGCCACCAGTGGGGACAGGGGGGAGACCCAGTACTTC
CATSGDRGETQYF
>TRBV7-8|15|TRBJ1-1|once|NA
TGTGCCAGCAGCTTGGTGCCAGGGGAGGGGACTGAAGCTTTCTTT
CASSLVPGEGTEAFF
>TRBV6-5|14|TRBJ1-6|few|TRBD1
TGTGCCAGCAGTTATACAGGGGGGGATTCACCCCTCCACTTT
CASSYTGGDSPLHF
>TRBV24-1|13|TRBJ1-3|NA|NA
TGTGCCACCAGTGATTTAAGCGGAAACACCATATATTTT
CATSDLSGNTIYF
>TRBV20-1|15|TRBJ2-1|NA|NA
TGCAGTGCTCCGGACGGGGTGAGCTCCTACAATGAGCAGTTCTTC
CSAPDGVSSYNEQFF
>TRBV23-1|15|TRBJ2-7|NA|TRBD1
TGCGCCAGCAGGACCGGGACAGGGGGGCTAAGGGAGCAGTACTTC
CASRTGTGGLREQYF
>TRBV20-1|15|TRBJ2-3|NA|TRBD2
TGCAGTGCTAGAGAGGGCCGGGGGGACACAGATACGCAGTATTTT
CSAREGRGDTDTQYF
>TRBV4-2|17|TRBJ2-7|NA|TRBD2
TGTGCCAGCAGCCAAGGGTCGCTAGCGGGGGAGTCTTACGAGCAGTACTTC
CASSQGSLAGESYEQYF
>TRBV19|16|TRBJ2-2|NA|TRBD1
TGTGCCAGTAGTCCCCAGGGGACAGGGAAAATCGGGGAGCTGTTTTTT
CASSPQGTGKIGELFF
>TRBV7-3|15|TRBJ1-6|NA|NA
TGTGCCAGCAGCTTAAACCCAGGGATGAATTCACCCCTCCACTTT
CASSLNPGMNSPLHF
>TRBV15|17|TRBJ2-5|NA|TRBD1
TGTGCCACCAGCAGAGCCCGGGACAGGGGGTCTCAAGAGACCCAGTACTTC
CATSRARDRGSQETQYF
>TRBV10-1|13|TRBJ2-5|NA|NA
TGCGCCAGCAACGGCAGGGCCCAAGAGACCCAGTACTTC
CASNGRAQETQYF
>TRBV12-2|16|TRBJ1-1|NA|NA
TGTGCAAGTCGCTTACCCCGGGCCGATTTGAACACTGAAGCTTTCTTT
CASRLPRADLNTEAFF
>TRBV7-9|15|TRBJ2-7|NA|NA
TGTGCCAGCAGCTTAGCCCGGGGGTCTACCTACGAGCAGTACTTC
CASSLARGSTYEQYF
>TRBV11-2|17|TRBJ2-2|NA|NA
TGTGCCAGCAGCCCAGAGGGGAGGCTTGAAGACACCGGGGAGCTGTTTTTT
CASSPEGRLEDTGELFF
>TRBV20-1|12|TRBJ1-1|once|TRBD1
TGCAGTGCTCGACAGGGAGGCACTGAAGCTTTCTTT
CSARQGGTEAFF
>TRBV7-9|15|TRBJ2-3|few|TRBD2
TGTGCCAGCAGCCAACCGGGACTAGGCACAGATACGCAGTATTTT
CASSQPGLGTDTQYF
>TRBV20-1|11|TRBJ2-3|few|NA
TGCAGTGCTAGCTGGGTAGATACGCAGTATTTT
CSASWVDTQYF
>TRBV7-9|14|TRBJ1-1|NA|NA
TGTGCCAGCAGCCAGACAGGAGTGAACACTGAAGCTTTCTTT
CASSQTGVNTEAFF
>TRBV20-1|12|TRBJ2-3|NA|NA
TGCAGTGCGCTCCGGGCCCAAGATACGCAGTATTTT
CSALRAQDTQYF
>TRBV12-3/TRBV12-4|13|TRBJ1-5|NA|NA
TGTGCCAGCAGTCGTCTCGACACCCTGACCCAGCATTTT
CASSRLDTLTQHF
>TRBV20-1|17|TRBJ1-1|few|TRBD1
TGCAGTGCTAGAGATGTACGCACAGGGGGCGTGAACACTGAAGCTTTCTTT
CSARDVRTGGVNTEAFF
>TRBV7-7|13|TRBJ2-1|NA|TRBD2
TGTGCCAGCAGCTCCACTAGCGTCGGCGAGCAGTTCTTC
CASSSTSVGEQFF
>TRBV11-2|16|TRBJ1-2|NA|TRBD1
TGTGCCAGCAGCTTAGGACTGGGACAGGGTAACTATGGCTACACCTTC
CASSLGLGQGNYGYTF
>TRBV24-1|15|TRBJ2-5|few|TRBD1
TGTGCCACCAGTGATCCCGGGACAGAGACAGAGACCCAGTACTTC
CATSDPGTETETQYF
>TRBV2|18|TRBJ1-5|NA|NA
TGTGCCAGCAGTGTTGGGTTTGGAGGGGCTGCCGGCAATCAGCCCCAGCATTTT
CASSVGFGGAAGNQPQHF
>TRBV20-1|12|TRBJ1-1|NA|NA
TGCAGTGCTAGTGGCAGGCTGGCTGAAGCTTTCTTT
CSASGRLAEAFF
>TRBV6-1|16|TRBJ2-3|NA|TRBD2
TGTGCCAGCAGGCGATGGAGCGGGGGGGGCACAGATACGCAGTATTTT
CASRRWSGGGTDTQYF
>TRBV20-1|13|TRBJ1-2|NA|NA
TGCAGTGCTAGTTTGCAGGGAGGAGGTGGCTACACCTTC
CSASLQGGGGYTF